The 8 T cell receptor beta chains listed next were all sequenced from one sample in a study of cytomegalovirus exposure and HLA in healthy donors. The PCR made use of 60 Vbeta and 13 Jbeta primers. Method: immunoSEQ multiplex PCR; TCRdb's copy keeps in-frame clones and lacks some. The table shows 150,000 to 200,000 clones, with under 80% occurring only once. Sample: PBMCs. Every receptor here comes from a female donor in good health and CMV-seronegative.

V and J are TRBV9 and TRBJ1-2, with D perhaps TRBD1 (5 bases). The V gene's germline CDR1 is SGDLS and CDR2 YYNGEE. CDR3 length: 19 residues. V was pared by 3 bases and J by 2 bases, with 26 bases between. CDR3 nucleotides: TGTGCCAGCAGCGCCTCACCCCGAAGTGGCGGCAGGGCGAACTATGGCTACACCTTC. This sequence encodes CASSASPRSGGRANYGYTF.

This sequence joins TRBV5-5 and TRBJ2-7; 8 nucleotides agree with TRBD1. Germline lookup yields CDR1 SGHKS and CDR2 YYEKEE (reference sequence). The CDR3 is 15 residues long. The V gene end was trimmed by 4 bases and the J gene end by 3 bases; junction bases not matched to a gene: 9. DNA of the CDR3: TGTGCCAGCAGCGGCGAGGACAGGGTTATCTACGAGCAGTACTTC. Its protein is CASSGEDRVIYEQYF.

There are a few counts of this clone. The chain employs TRBV2 and TRBJ1-5; D not certain. Germline CDR1 reads SNHLY; CDR2 reads FYNNEI. The CDR3 has 13 amino acids. V lost 7 bases, J lost 3 bases, and 10 bases lay in between. The CDR3 spells CASIERANQPQHF. CDR3 DNA: TGTGCCAGCATAGAGAGGGCCAATCAGCCCCAGCATTTT.

This rearrangement joins TRBV5-1 to TRBJ2-1; 10 bases match TRBD2. The germline V gene encodes CDR1 SGHRS and CDR2 YFSETQ. J gave up 5 bases and V 0 bases, and 11 bases lay outside the gene matches. The CDR3 covers 18 residues. The CDR3, as DNA: TGCGCCAGCAGCTTGGAGAGCCCCACTAGCGGGGCGAACAATGAGCAGTTCTTC. Translation gives CASSLESPTSGANNEQFF.

This chain links TRBV5-6 with TRBJ2-1, with 8 bases identical to TRBD2. Germline values: CDR1 SGHDT, CDR2 YYEEEE. With V trimmed by 4 bases and J by 8 bases, 17 bases remained unmatched. The CDR3 consists of 17 residues. CDR3 DNA: TGTGCCAGCAGCCCGCACAGTGCGGGGGGTTTTGGGGATGAGCAGTTCTTC. This gives the protein CASSPHSAGGFGDEQFF.

CDR3 sequence (DNA): TGTGCCAGCAGCTTCCCAACTAGCGGGAAGTCAGATACGCAGTATTTT. Protein product: CASSFPTSGKSDTQYF. V is TRBV5-5 and J is TRBJ2-3, with 10 bases identical to TRBD2. The CDR3 is 16 residues long. J gave up 4 bases and V 2 bases, and 7 bases lay outside the gene matches. Germline loops: CDR1 SGHKS, CDR2 YYEKEE (reference sequence).

The gene calls are TRBV27 and TRBJ2-5; D is possibly TRBD2 (6 bases). CDR1 and CDR2 (germline): MNHEY, SMNVEV (reference sequence). The CDR3 spans 16 residues. Trimming took 1 base from V and 2 from J, leaving 14 bases between them. The DNA of the CDR3 is TGTGCCAGCAGTTTATTCCGACTTAGCGGACAAGAGACCCAGTACTTC. This sequence encodes CASSLFRLSGQETQYF.

This sequence joins TRBV25-1 and TRBJ2-1; the match to TRBD1 covers 9 bases. Trimming at V came to 2 bases and at J to 2 bases, leaving 7 bases not matched to a gene. CDR3 length: 17 amino acids. The V gene's germline CDR1 is MGHDK and CDR2 SYGVNS. CDR3 sequence reads: CASSESGQGPTYNEQFF. The CDR3 DNA follows: TGTGCCAGCAGTGAAAGTGGACAGGGGCCAACCTACAATGAGCAGTTCTTC.